This TCR beta chain was documented in a study of yellow fever vaccine responses in identical twins. Findings and caveats of the study: After vaccination, twins' T cell response reportedly seemed partly convergent, partly personalized.

TCRdb processed the RT-PCR reads anew with MiXCR; each CDR3 protein has one entry. This sample has about 19,000 distinct CDR3 sequences, with roughly 75% found just once. Only one count was recorded for this clonotype. The antigen remains unidentified. V lost 1 base to trimming and J lost 1 base, with 7 bases between them. Germline V gene sequence: CDR1 SGHAT, CDR2 FQDESV (reference sequence). The CDR3 has 14 residues. The specimen was T cells from blood (PBMCs), unsorted or a sorted subset (not recorded which), collected before or after yellow fever vaccination (not recorded which). The chain has TRBV11-1 and TRBJ2-5, with D uncertain. The receptor was derived from a woman between 18 and 29 years old who received the yellow fever vaccine. The CDR3 here is CASSLGLVQETQYF. The CDR3 nucleotides are TGTGCCAGCAGCTTAGGTCTAGTCCAAGAGACCCAGTACTTC.